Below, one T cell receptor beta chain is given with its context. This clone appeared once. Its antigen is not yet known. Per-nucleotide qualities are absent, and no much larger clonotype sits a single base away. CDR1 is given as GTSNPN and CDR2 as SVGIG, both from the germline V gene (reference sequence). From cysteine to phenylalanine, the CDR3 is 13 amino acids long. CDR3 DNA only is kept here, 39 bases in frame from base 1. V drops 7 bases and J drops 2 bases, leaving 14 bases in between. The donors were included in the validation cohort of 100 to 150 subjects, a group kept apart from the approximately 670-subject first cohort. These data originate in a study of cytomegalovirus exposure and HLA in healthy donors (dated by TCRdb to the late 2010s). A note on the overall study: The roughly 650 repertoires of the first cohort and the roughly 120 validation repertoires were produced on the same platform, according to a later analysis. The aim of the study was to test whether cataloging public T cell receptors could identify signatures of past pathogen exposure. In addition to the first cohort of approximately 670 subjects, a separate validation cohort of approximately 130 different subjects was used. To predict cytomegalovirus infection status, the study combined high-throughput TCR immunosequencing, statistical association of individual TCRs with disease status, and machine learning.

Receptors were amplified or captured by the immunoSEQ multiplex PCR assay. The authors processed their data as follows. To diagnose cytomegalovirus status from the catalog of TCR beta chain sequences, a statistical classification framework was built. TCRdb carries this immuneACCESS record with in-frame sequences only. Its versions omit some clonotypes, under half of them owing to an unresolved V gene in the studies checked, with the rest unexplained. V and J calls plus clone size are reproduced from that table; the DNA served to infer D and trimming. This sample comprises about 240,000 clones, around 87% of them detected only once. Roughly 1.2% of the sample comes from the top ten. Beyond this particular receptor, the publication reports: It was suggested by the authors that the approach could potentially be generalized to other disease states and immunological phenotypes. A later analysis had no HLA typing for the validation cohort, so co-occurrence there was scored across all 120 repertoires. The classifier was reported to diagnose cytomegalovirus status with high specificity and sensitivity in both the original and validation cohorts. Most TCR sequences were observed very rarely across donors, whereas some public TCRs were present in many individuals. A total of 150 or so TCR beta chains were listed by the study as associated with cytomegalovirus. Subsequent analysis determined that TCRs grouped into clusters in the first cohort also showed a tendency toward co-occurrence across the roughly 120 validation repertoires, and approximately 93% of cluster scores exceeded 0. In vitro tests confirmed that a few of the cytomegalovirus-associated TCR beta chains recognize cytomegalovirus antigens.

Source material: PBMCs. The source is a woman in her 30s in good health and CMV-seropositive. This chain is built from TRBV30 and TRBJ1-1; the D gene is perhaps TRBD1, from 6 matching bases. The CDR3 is CASTRGLNTEAFF. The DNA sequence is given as TGTGCCTCCACGCGGGGGCTCAACACTGAAGCTTTCTTT.